This paragraph reports one TCR beta chain. Its antigen remains unidentified. This sample stems from a study of early T cells in non-severe SARS-CoV-2 infection. Across the study: Alpha and beta chains were unpaired, from unsorted whole-blood bulk RNA. General study points: VDJdb matching, biased toward anti-spike CD8 responses, missed private and CD4 specificities.

The length of the CDR3 is 15 residues. The V segment lost 5 bases and the J segment 9 bases; nucleotides outside the gene matches: 12. Germline V gene lookup returns CDR1 MNHNY and CDR2 SVGAGI (reference sequence). Using its own MiXCR run on the 5' RACE reads, TCRdb lists one record per CDR3 protein. The repertoire holds roughly 97,000 distinct CDR3 sequences, with roughly 11% as singletons. The chain has TRBV6-6 and TRBJ2-1; 8 bases agree with TRBD2. The sequence derives from an adult who was a healthcare worker with PCR-confirmed SARS-CoV-2 infection or an uninfected control (not recorded which). The input for sequencing was whole blood, taken at baseline. The CDR3, as DNA: TGTGCCAGCAGTCGGCTAGCGGGTATGGGCGGTGAGCAGTTCTTC. Its protein product is CASSRLAGMGGEQFF.